This is a list of T cell receptor beta chains from one sample in a study of shared clonotypes between healthy human individuals. Repertoires were generated with immunoSEQ multiplex PCR, while TCRdb's copy carries only in-frame clones and drops some. This table holds around 600,000 clones, 85% to 95% found once. Sequenced sample: naive CD8+ T cells sorted from blood. The receptors originated from a woman aged 25 to 39 in good health. CDR3s leave out the opening cysteine and the closing phenylalanine or tryptophan. Clone size is shown for a subset of rows, as once, few, many or a class of expanded clone.

V gene,clone size,CDR3 protein
TRBV20-1,NA,SARDLNEQF
TRBV4-1,few,ASSHDRSNTEAF
TRBV5-6,NA,ASSLWREGYQETQY
TRBV28,NA,ASSFLQTGQGYT
TRBV25-1,NA,ASSEIGGNVVDTQY
TRBV12-2,NA,ASRLLPEQF
TRBV4-1,NA,ASSFQGDSTGELF
TRBV27,once,ASSDREANDEQY
TRBV7-6,NA,ASSLARQPLGQEDYEQY
TRBV7-9,NA,ASRTGADTQY
TRBV5-1,NA,ASSLTGRSYEQY
TRBV29-1,NA,SVVFQVPEAF
TRBV30,NA,AWQPWDSSNTGELF